Below, 3 T cell receptor beta chains from the same sample are listed, as sequenced in a study of blood T cell repertoires in COVID-19. The data were produced by immunoSEQ multiplex PCR, yet TCRdb's version contains in-frame clones alone and is incomplete. The sample lists about 480,000 clones, around 89% occurring once. Material for sequencing was peripheral blood. These receptors originate from a woman in her thirties with acute or convalescent COVID-19.

For this clone: Compared with germline, one end of the junction differs, possibly owing to a read error. The sample carries other DNA sequences with the same CDR3. V is TRBV5-1 and J is TRBJ1-2, with 7 bases that match TRBD1. In germline, CDR1 is SGHRS, CDR2 YFSETQ. CDR3 length: 12 amino acids. The CDR3 spells CASSPDRLGYTF. The CDR3 nucleotides are TGTGCCAGCAGCCCGGACAGGCTTGGCTACACCTTC. The full variable domain, with the rest looked up from reference TRBV5-1 and TRBJ1-2, is KAGVTQTPRYLIKTRGQQVTLSCSPISGHRSVSWYQQTPGQGLQFLFEYFSETQRNKGNFPGRFSGRQFSNSRSEMNVSTLELGDSALYLCASSPDRLGYTFGSGTRLTVV.

This chain joins TRBV10-3 and TRBJ1-6, with 7 bases lining up with TRBD1. The CDR3 extends over 12 amino acids. J gave up 10 bases and V 10 bases, and 7 bases lay outside the gene matches. The germline gives CDR1 ENHRY, CDR2 SYGVKD. CDR3 DNA sequence: TGTGCCACTCGGACAGGTGAATCACCCCTCCACTTT. Protein product: CATRTGESPLHF.

This chain connects TRBV6-5 to TRBJ2-5; a weak D match, TRBD2 (5 bases). The CDR3 has 15 amino acids. Per the germline V gene, CDR1 is MNHEY and CDR2 is SVGAGI. Between the trimmed V and J ends, which lost 4 bases and 2 bases, there was a span of 14 bases. This CDR3 reads CASSSLPGVQETQYF. CDR3 in DNA: TGTGCCAGCAGTTCCCTCCCCGGGGTTCAAGAGACCCAGTACTTC.